This TCR beta chain was identified during a study of CXCR3-negative and CXCR3-positive naive CD8 T cells. Overall study findings and caveats: Compared with CXCR3-negative naive cells, CXCR3-positive naive cells showed more hydrophobic TRB CDR3s.

UMI-labeled TRB cDNA libraries were prepared by 5' RACE. TCRdb reprocessed the 5' RACE reads, with one entry per CDR3 protein and no DNA. The sample totals a few thousand distinct CDR3 sequences; its top ten clones hold less than 2%. With regard to this clonotype: Its antigen is currently unknown.

This CDR3 comprises 15 residues. Germline CDR1 is KGHDR and CDR2 is SFDVKD. This clonotype originated in a human donor in good health. Some clones in this sample may be carry-over from other donors' samples. V usage is TRBV24-1 and J usage is TRBJ2-1; TCRdb proposes TRBD2, but this gene call is untestable without DNA. Input material: naive CXCR3- CD8+ T cells from blood. Specified subset: CD45RO-CCR7+CD27+CD95- naive CD8+ T cells lacking CXCR3 (TNR3-). CDR3 residues: CATSDTSALYNEQFF.